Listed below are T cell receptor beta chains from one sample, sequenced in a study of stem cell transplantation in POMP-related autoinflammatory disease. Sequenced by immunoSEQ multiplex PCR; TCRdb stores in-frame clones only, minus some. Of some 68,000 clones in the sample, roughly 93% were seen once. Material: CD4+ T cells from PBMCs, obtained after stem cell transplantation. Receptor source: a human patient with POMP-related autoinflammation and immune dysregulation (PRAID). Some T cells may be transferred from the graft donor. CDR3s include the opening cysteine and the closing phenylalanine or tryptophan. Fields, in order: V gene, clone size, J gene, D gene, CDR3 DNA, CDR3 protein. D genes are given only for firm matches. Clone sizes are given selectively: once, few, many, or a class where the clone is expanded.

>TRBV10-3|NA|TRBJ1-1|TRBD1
TGTGCCATCAGATCAGGACAGGGGAGCACTGAAGCTTTCTTT
CAIRSGQGSTEAFF
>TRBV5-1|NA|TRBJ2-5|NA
TGCGCCAGCAGCTCGGGTAGGGAGACCCAGTACTTC
CASSSGRETQYF
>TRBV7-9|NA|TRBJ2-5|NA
TGTGCCAGCCGGGGCGAGCAAGAGACCCAGTACTTC
CASRGEQETQYF
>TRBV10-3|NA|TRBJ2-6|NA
TGTGCCTCACACGGGTTACAGTCTGGGGCCAACGTCCTGACTTTC
CASHGLQSGANVLTF
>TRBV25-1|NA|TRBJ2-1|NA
TGTGCCAGCAGGAACATCAGGGTCCACAATGAGCAGTTCTTC
CASRNIRVHNEQFF
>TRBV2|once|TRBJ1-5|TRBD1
TGTGCCAGCGGGGGGACAGGCAATCAGCCCCAGCATTTT
CASGGTGNQPQHF
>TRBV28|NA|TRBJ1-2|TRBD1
TGTGCCAGCAGTTTAAACAGGGGTAACTATGGCTACACCTTC
CASSLNRGNYGYTF
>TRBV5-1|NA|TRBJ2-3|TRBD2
TGCGCCAGCAGCTTGGTTAGCGGGAGGACAGATACGCAGTATTTT
CASSLVSGRTDTQYF
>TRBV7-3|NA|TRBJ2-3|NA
TGTGCCAGCAGCCCCGGGCTCCTTAGCACAGATACGCAGTATTTT
CASSPGLLSTDTQYF
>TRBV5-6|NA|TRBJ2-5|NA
TGTGCCAGCAGCTTGGGGCTGAAACAAGAGACCCAGTACTTC
CASSLGLKQETQYF
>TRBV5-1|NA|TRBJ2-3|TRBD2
TGCGCCAGCAGCTTCGGGACTAGCGGGAAGGCAGATACGCAGTATTTT
CASSFGTSGKADTQYF
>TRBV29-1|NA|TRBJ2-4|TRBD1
TGCAGCGTTGCTACAGGGGGCTTGACCAAAAACATTCAGTACTTC
CSVATGGLTKNIQYF
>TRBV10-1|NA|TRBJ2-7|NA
TGCGCCAGCAGTGAGTCCCCTAGCGCCTACGAGCAGTACTTC
CASSESPSAYEQYF
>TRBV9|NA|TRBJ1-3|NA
TGTGCCAGCAGCGGATCCCTCTCTGGAAACACCATATATTTT
CASSGSLSGNTIYF
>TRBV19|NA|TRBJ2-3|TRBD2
TGTGCCAGTAGCGACACTAGCGGGCCCACAGATACGCAGTATTTT
CASSDTSGPTDTQYF
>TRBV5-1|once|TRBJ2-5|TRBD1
TGCGCCAGCAGCTTGGTCCAGGGGGCAGAGACCCAGTACTTC
CASSLVQGAETQYF
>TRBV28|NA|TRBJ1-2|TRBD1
TGTGCCAGCAGTTACGGGACAGGGGATGGCTACACCTTC
CASSYGTGDGYTF
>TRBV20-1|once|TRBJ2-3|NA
TGCAGTGCTAGTGAAGGCTACACAGATACGCAGTATTTT
CSASEGYTDTQYF
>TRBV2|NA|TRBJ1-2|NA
TGTGCCAGCATGAGAGACAGTACGACCCTGTACTATGGCTACACCTTC
CASMRDSTTLYYGYTF
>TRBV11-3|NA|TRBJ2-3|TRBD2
TGTGCCAGCAGCTCCGGACTAGCGGGGCCCAGCACAGATACGCAGTATTTT
CASSSGLAGPSTDTQYF
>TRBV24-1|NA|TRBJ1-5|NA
TGTGCCACCAGTGATGGACCGAAAGGGGATCAGCCCCAGCATTTT
CATSDGPKGDQPQHF
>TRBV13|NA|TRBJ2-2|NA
TGTGCCAGCAGCTTAGGGCAAGGGATCAGAAACACCGGGGAGCTGTTTTTT
CASSLGQGIRNTGELFF
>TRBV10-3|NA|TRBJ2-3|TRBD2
TGTGCCATCAGTGAGGAGGGGACTAGCGGGAGGGCCGCCACAGATACGCAGTATTTT
CAISEEGTSGRAATDTQYF
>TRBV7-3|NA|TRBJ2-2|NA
TGTGCCAGTAGCGCAAACACCGGGGAGCTGTTTTTT
CASSANTGELFF
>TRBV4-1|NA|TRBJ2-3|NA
TGCGCCAGCAGCCAAGAACGGACACCGAGCACAGATACGCAGTATTTT
CASSQERTPSTDTQYF
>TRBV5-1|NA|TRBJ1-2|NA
TGCGCCAGCAGCTTGGATTCTGGGACAAGCTATGGCTACACCTTC
CASSLDSGTSYGYTF
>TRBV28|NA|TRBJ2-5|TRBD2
TGTGCCAGCAGTTCTAGGGGTAGGGAGGGCGAGACCCAGTACTTC
CASSSRGREGETQYF
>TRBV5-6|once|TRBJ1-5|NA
TGTGCCAGCAGCTTGGGGATTCCGCCAAATCAGCCCCAGCATTTT
CASSLGIPPNQPQHF
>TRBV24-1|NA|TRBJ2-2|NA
TGTGCCACCAGCCCAGTAGGAGGGAGTGAGAACACCGGGGAGCTGTTTTTT
CATSPVGGSENTGELFF
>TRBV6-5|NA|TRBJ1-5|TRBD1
TGTGCCAGCAGGAATCAGGGGGCGGGACAGCCCCAGCATTTT
CASRNQGAGQPQHF
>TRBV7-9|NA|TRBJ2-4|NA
TGTGCCAGCATGCTTAGGGGGGACGAAGCCAAAAACATTCAGTACTTC
CASMLRGDEAKNIQYF
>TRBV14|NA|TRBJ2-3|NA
TGTGCCAGCAGCCCCCTAACGCTTAGGCGGCCCACAGATACGCAGTATTTT
CASSPLTLRRPTDTQYF
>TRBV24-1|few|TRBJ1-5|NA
TGTGCCACCAGTGATTCCCGGGCCCCGTGGAATCAGCCCCAGCATTTT
CATSDSRAPWNQPQHF
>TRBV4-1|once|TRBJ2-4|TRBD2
TGCGCCAGCAGCCAAGATAGACTAGCGGGGGTAGGTAGGTCCAAAAACATTCAGTACTTC
CASSQDRLAGVGRSKNIQYF
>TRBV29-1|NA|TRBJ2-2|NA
TGCAGCGTCCCCAACGGCGGACGAGACGGGGAGCTGTTTTTT
CSVPNGGRDGELFF
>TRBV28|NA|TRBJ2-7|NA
TGTGCCAGCAGCCCACTTCTGAACTTCTACGAGCAGTACTTC
CASSPLLNFYEQYF
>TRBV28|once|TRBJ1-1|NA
TGTGCCAGCAGTTCATACCCGGAGAGTTACACTGAAGCTTTCTTT
CASSSYPESYTEAFF
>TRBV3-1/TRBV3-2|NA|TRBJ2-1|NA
TGTGCCAGCGGCCAGGCCGGGACTCTTTACAATGAGCAGTTCTTC
CASGQAGTLYNEQFF
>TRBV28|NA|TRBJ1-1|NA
TGTGCCAGCAGTTTGGGTTGGGGCCCTGGAAGCTCTGAAGCTTTCTTT
CASSLGWGPGSSEAFF
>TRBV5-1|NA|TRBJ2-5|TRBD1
TGCGCCAGCAGCTTGGGTCTGGAGACAGGGGGCTATGAGACCCAGTACTTC
CASSLGLETGGYETQYF
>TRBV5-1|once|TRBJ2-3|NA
TGCGCCAGCAGGGGAAGACCAGCCTACACAGATACGCAGTATTTT
CASRGRPAYTDTQYF
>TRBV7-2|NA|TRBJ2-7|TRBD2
TGTGCCAGCACCCGGACTAGCGGGAGAACTTCGAATGCCTACGAGCAGTACTTC
CASTRTSGRTSNAYEQYF
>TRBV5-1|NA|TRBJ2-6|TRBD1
TGCGCCAGCAGCTTGGTACAGGGGGCTCCTGGGGCCAACGTCCTGACTTTC
CASSLVQGAPGANVLTF
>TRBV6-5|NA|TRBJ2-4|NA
TGTGCCAGCAGTTACAGCAGTCAGTTAGCCAAAAACATTCAGTACTTC
CASSYSSQLAKNIQYF
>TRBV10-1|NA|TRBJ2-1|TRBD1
TGCGCCAGTAGGAGGGACAGGGGAGGGGATGAGCAGTTCTTC
CASRRDRGGDEQFF
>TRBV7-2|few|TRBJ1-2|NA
TGTGCCAGCAGCTCTCCCGGACGCAATTATGGCTACACCTTC
CASSSPGRNYGYTF
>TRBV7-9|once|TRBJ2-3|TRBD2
TGTGCCAGCAGCCCGACTAGCGGGAGATGGACTAGCACAGATACGCAGTATTTT
CASSPTSGRWTSTDTQYF
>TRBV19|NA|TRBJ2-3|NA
TGTGCCAGTGCAAGGGGCACAGATACGCAGTATTTT
CASARGTDTQYF
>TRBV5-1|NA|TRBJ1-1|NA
TGCGCCAGCAGCTTCGGTGTGGGGTCCAGGGCAACTGAAGCTTTCTTT
CASSFGVGSRATEAFF
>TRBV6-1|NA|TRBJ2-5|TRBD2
TGTGCCAGCAGTGAAGTGCGACTAGCGGAGACCCAGTACTTC
CASSEVRLAETQYF
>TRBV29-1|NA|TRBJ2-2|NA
TGCAGCGTTGGGAAGGGTAACACCGGGGAGCTGTTTTTT
CSVGKGNTGELFF